Listed below are T cell receptor beta chains from one sample, sequenced in a study of T cell repertoires in cytomegalovirus infection. Their specific antigens are unknown. TCRdb fed the reads into MiXCR, producing one record per CDR3 protein. The data show about 52,000 distinct CDR3 sequences, with about 20% seen just once and about four fifths held by the top ten. The source was CD8+ T cells from cultured PBMCs, collected from culture after CMV antigen stimulation. Every receptor here comes from a human donor in good health (CMV status not recorded). Some clones in this sample may be carry-over from other donors' samples. Each CDR3 is given with its conserved first and last residue. Fields, in order: J gene, D gene, V gene, clone size, CDR3 DNA, CDR3 protein. The D gene is left open where the match is weak. Size tells how often a clone was seen (once, few, many) or the class of an expanded clone, and some rows leave it out.

J: TRBJ2-1
D: NA
V: TRBV4-1
size: few
DNA: TGCGCCAGCAGCCAAGTTTTAGAGGGTCCGGGGTCCTACAATGAGCAGTTCTTC
CDR3: CASSQVLEGPGSYNEQFF

J: TRBJ2-5
D: NA
V: TRBV5-1
size: NA
DNA: TGCGCCAGCAGCTTGGCCCCGGGAATGGCGAGGATGGAGACCCAGTACTTC
CDR3: CASSLAPGMARMETQYF

J: TRBJ2-7
D: NA
V: TRBV4-1
size: few
DNA: TGCGCCAGCAGCCAAGCGGGACACGGTGCCTACGAGCAGTACTTC
CDR3: CASSQAGHGAYEQYF

J: TRBJ2-5
D: NA
V: TRBV10-3
size: medium-sized
DNA: TGTGCCATCAGTACAGGAGAAACCTTGCAAGAGACCCAGTACTTC
CDR3: CAISTGETLQETQYF

J: TRBJ1-6
D: NA
V: TRBV5-4
size: few
DNA: TGTGCCAGCACCGACTCGGGCGCCTATAATTCACCCCTCCACTTT
CDR3: CASTDSGAYNSPLHF

J: TRBJ1-5
D: NA
V: TRBV5-6
size: NA
DNA: TGTGCCAGCAGCGACAGCCTCCATGGCAATCAGCCCCAGCATTTT
CDR3: CASSDSLHGNQPQHF

J: TRBJ1-1
D: NA
V: TRBV7-6
size: NA
DNA: TGTGCCAGCAGCTTGGCAGGGGTGGCTGAAGCTTTCTTT
CDR3: CASSLAGVAEAFF

J: TRBJ2-7
D: NA
V: TRBV6-1
size: NA
DNA: TGTGCCAGCAGTGAAACCGGGGGACTCTACGAGCAGTACTTC
CDR3: CASSETGGLYEQYF

J: TRBJ2-7
D: TRBD1
V: TRBV10-3
size: few
DNA: TGTGCCATCAGTGAGCGGGACAGGGTAGCCTACGAGCAGTACTTC
CDR3: CAISERDRVAYEQYF

J: TRBJ2-1
D: NA
V: TRBV27
size: NA
DNA: TGTGCCAGCAGTTTTGCAGGGGACTACAATGAGCAGTTCTTC
CDR3: CASSFAGDYNEQFF

J: TRBJ1-1
D: TRBD1
V: TRBV7-8
size: few
DNA: TGTGCCAGCAGCCAACATCCCGGGACAGGGGCTGAAGCTTTCTTT
CDR3: CASSQHPGTGAEAFF

J: TRBJ1-1
D: NA
V: TRBV27
size: NA
DNA: TGTGCCAGCAGGGGTGCCACTGAAGCTTTCTTT
CDR3: CASRGATEAFF

J: TRBJ2-6
D: NA
V: TRBV7-2
size: many
DNA: TGTGCGTTCTCGTCTGGGGCCAACGTCCTGACTTTC
CDR3: CAFSSGANVLTF

J: TRBJ1-1
D: NA
V: TRBV7-2
size: NA
DNA: TGTGCCAGCAGCGGTGGTGGGAACACTGAAGCTTTCTTT
CDR3: CASSGGGNTEAFF

J: TRBJ2-6
D: NA
V: TRBV6-5
size: NA
DNA: TGTGCCAGCAGTTTTAGCAATTCTGGGGCCAACGTCCTGACTTTC
CDR3: CASSFSNSGANVLTF

J: TRBJ2-1
D: TRBD1
V: TRBV5-5
size: NA
DNA: TGTGCCAGCAGTCAGGACAGGGATAGATCCTACAATGAGCAGTTCTTC
CDR3: CASSQDRDRSYNEQFF

J: TRBJ2-1
D: NA
V: TRBV7-2
size: few
DNA: TGTGCCAGCAGCTCTCTTTTCGGGGGATCGTCCTACAATAAGCAGTTCTTC
CDR3: CASSSLFGGSSYNKQFF

J: TRBJ1-5
D: TRBD1
V: TRBV6-1
size: NA
DNA: TGTGCCAGCAGTGAAGTGGAGGGGGCGACGAGCAATCAGCCCCAGCATTTT
CDR3: CASSEVEGATSNQPQHF

J: TRBJ2-1
D: TRBD2
V: TRBV6-6
size: NA
DNA: TGTGCCAGCAGTAAATTAGCGGGGGAAATATACAATGAGCAGTTCTTC
CDR3: CASSKLAGEIYNEQFF

J: TRBJ2-5
D: TRBD1
V: TRBV11-2
size: NA
DNA: TGTGCCAGCAGGCCCAGGGGCGGGGACAGGGAAGAGACCCAGTACTTC
CDR3: CASRPRGGDREETQYF